What follows describes a single TCR delta chain. Its target is unknown. This sample is drawn from a study of human gamma delta and Vdelta1 T cells. General study points: Reportedly, Delta One T cells were polyclonal and broadly targeted acute myeloid leukemia.

The CDR3 covers 16 residues. The V and J ends lost 3 bases and 0 bases, in that order; junction bases with no gene match: 8. CDR1 is GEAIGNYY, CDR2 EKD, per germline. TCRdb fed the PCR reads to CATT. The sample consists of over 10,000 delta-chain clones, roughly 53% of them appearing once. The clonotype comes from a human donor in good health. Sequencing was performed on Vdelta1 gamma-delta T cells from blood grown in culture (DOT cells). The V call is TRDV2, the J call TRDJ1, with 8 bases fitting TRDD3. CDR3 protein: CACDHLLGDDTDKLIF. Here the CDR3 DNA reads TGTGCCTGTGACCACCTCCTGGGGGACGACACCGATAAACTCATCTTT.